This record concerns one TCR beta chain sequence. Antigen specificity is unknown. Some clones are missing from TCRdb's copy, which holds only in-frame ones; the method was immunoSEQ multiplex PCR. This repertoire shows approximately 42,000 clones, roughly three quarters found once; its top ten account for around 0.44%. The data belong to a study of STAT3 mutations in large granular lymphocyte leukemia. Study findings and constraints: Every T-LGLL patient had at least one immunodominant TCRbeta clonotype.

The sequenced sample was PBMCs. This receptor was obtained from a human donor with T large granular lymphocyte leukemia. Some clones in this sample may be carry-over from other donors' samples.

Written as DNA, the CDR3 is TGTGCCAGCAGTGATCAGGGAAAGGCCACCGGGGAGCTGTTTTTT. It yields the protein CASSDQGKATGELFF. The V and J genes are TRBV2 and TRBJ2-2, with D possibly TRBD1 on 5 matching bases. The V gene lost 3 bases and the J gene lost 4 bases, with 12 bases spanning the gap. The CDR3 is 15 residues long. The germline V gene has CDR1 SNHLY and CDR2 FYNNEI.